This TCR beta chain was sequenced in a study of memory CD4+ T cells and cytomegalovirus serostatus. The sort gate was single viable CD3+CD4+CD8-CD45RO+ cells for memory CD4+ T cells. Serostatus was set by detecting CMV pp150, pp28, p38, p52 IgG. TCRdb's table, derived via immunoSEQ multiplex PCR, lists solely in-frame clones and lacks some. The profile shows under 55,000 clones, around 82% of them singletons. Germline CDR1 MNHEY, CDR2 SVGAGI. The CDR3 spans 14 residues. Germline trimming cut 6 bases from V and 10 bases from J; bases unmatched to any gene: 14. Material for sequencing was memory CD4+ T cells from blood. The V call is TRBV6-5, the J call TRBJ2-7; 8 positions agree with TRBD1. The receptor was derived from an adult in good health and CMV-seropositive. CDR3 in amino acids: CASSPQFPGGVQYF. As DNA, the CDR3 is TGTGCCAGCAGCCCCCAATTTCCAGGGGGCGTACAGTACTTC.